These 16 T cell receptor beta chains originate from one sample sequenced in a study of vaccination and CD4 T cells after COVID-19. Cultured CD4+ T cell DNA was sequenced using the Oncomine TCR Beta short-read assay. TCRdb passed the PCR reads through MiXCR, listing each CDR3 protein once. The sample consists of 11,000 to 15,000 distinct CDR3 sequences, around 38% of them appearing once. As to treatment: 10-day PBMC culture with coronavirus spike peptide pools or control peptides (ViraFEST assay). The antigens of these receptors remain unknown. The sample taken for sequencing was CD4+ T cells from blood, cultured in vitro. These receptors were taken from a human donor who had recovered from COVID-19.

This clonotype was detected only a few times. The chain recombines TRBV30 with TRBJ2-1; D tentatively fits TRBD1 or TRBD2 (7 bases each). This CDR3 spans 15 amino acids. Trimming stripped 2 bases from V and 8 bases from J, with 19 bases between. Per germline, CDR1 GTSNPN and CDR2 SVGIG (reference sequence). CDR3 region: CAWSPPGGGLDEQFF. Written as DNA, the CDR3 is TGTGCCTGGAGTCCCCCAGGGGGGGGTTTGGATGAGCAGTTCTTC.

The gene calls are TRBV28 and TRBJ1-4; D remains unclear. CDR3 length equals 10 residues. The V end lost 4 bases, the J end lost 13 bases, and 7 bases lay between the germline ends. Per germline, CDR1 MDHEN and CDR2 SYDVKM. The CDR3: CASSSYVLFF. As DNA, the CDR3 is TGTGCCAGCAGTTCCTATGTACTGTTTTTT.

This clonotype was seen a handful of times. V usage is TRBV20-1 and J usage is TRBJ2-6; 8 positions match TRBD1. This CDR3 region has 15 residues. Germline CDR1 is DFQATT and CDR2 is SNEGSKA (reference sequence). The ends lost 7 bases at V and 1 base at J; junction bases unmatched: 6. The chain's CDR3 is CSVKHRGSGANVLTF. The DNA of the CDR3 is TGCAGTGTAAAACACAGGGGGTCTGGGGCCAACGTCCTGACTTTC.

This chain uses TRBV4-1 with TRBJ2-3; D tentatively fits TRBD1 or TRBD2 (5 bases each). The CDR3 length is 16 residues. The germline gives CDR1 MGHRA, CDR2 YSYEKL. Trimming removed 4 bases at V and 1 base at J, with 15 bases between. As DNA, the CDR3 is TGCGCCAGCAGCCCGGGACCCCTTTCAGGCACAGATACGCAGTATTTT. It specifies CASSPGPLSGTDTQYF.

The rearrangement uses TRBV6-2 or TRBV6-3 and TRBJ2-7; the D is unclear. With 6 bases removed from V and 0 bases from J, the gap between germline ends came to 3 bases. The CDR3 has 11 amino acids. The germline gives CDR1 MNHEY, CDR2 SVGEGT. The chain's CDR3 is CASRSSYEQYF. CDR3 coding DNA: TGTGCCAGCAGGAGCTCCTACGAGCAGTACTTC.

This clonotype was seen a few times. The gene calls are TRBV10-3 and TRBJ2-7, with 10 nucleotides matching TRBD1. The germline V gene encodes CDR1 ENHRY and CDR2 SYGVKD. The trim removed 2 bases at V and 5 bases at J, leaving 6 bases unmatched. The CDR3 consists of 15 residues. The CDR3 nucleotides read TGTGCCATCAGTGAGCCTGGACAGGGGGTCCACGAGCAGTACTTC. Its translation: CAISEPGQGVHEQYF.

V gene TRBV4-1 combines with J gene TRBJ1-3; D might be TRBD1 (5 bases). In germline, CDR1 is MGHRA, CDR2 YSYEKL. This CDR3 is 15 amino acids long. Trimming left V 4 bases short and J 1 base short, with 11 bases between. Here the CDR3 reads CASSLLRQSGNTIYF. The CDR3 DNA reads TGCGCCAGCAGCCTCCTCCGACAGTCTGGAAACACCATATATTTT.

This sequence joins TRBV19 and TRBJ2-4; TRBD1 might be the D (6 bases). This CDR3 contains 15 residues. Germline CDR1 reads LNHDA; CDR2 reads SQIVND (reference sequence). The ends were cut back, 6 bases at V and 1 base at J, with 13 bases in the middle. CDR3 in DNA: TGTGCCAGTAGCACAGGGTTGATGGCCAAAAACATTCAGTACTTC. Protein product: CASSTGLMAKNIQYF.

The chain uses TRBV12-3 or TRBV12-4 and TRBJ1-3; D might be TRBD1 (6 bases). The CDR3 totals 16 residues. V was trimmed by 6 bases and J by 3 bases, leaving 18 bases between them. In DNA form, the CDR3 reads TGTGCCAGCAGCCCCGGCGTGGCGGACAGTGGAAACACCATATATTTT. Translating gives CASSPGVADSGNTIYF.

The chain recombines TRBV20-1 with TRBJ2-5; 12 bases are a match to TRBD2. J was trimmed by 5 bases and V by 0 bases; bases with no gene match: 4. CDR1 is DFQATT and CDR2 is SNEGSKA in the germline V gene (reference sequence). The CDR3 consists of 15 residues. The CDR3 spells CSARDRTSGRETQYF. CDR3 DNA: TGCAGTGCTAGAGATAGAACTAGCGGGAGGGAGACCCAGTACTTC.

There are a few counts of this clonotype. This rearrangement joins TRBV7-9 to TRBJ1-3, with D perhaps matching TRBD1 (5 bases). With 8 bases removed from V and 0 bases from J, the gap between germline ends came to 8 bases. The CDR3 consists of 13 residues. Germline V CDR1 and CDR2: SEHNR, FQNEAQ (reference sequence). CDR3 sequence (DNA): TGTGCCAGCCGGGGGGACTCTGGAAACACCATATATTTT. As protein: CASRGDSGNTIYF.

Remarks on this clonotype: The junction and the germline gene differ at one end; a read error may be behind it. The chain has TRBV24-1 and TRBJ2-1; D might be TRBD2 (6 bases). The CDR3 extends over 13 amino acids. Germline CDR1 and CDR2: KGHDR and SFDVKD. The CDR3 DNA follows: TGTGTCACCGAAATTAGGAGGGAGGATGAGCAGTTCTTC. This codes for CVTEIRREDEQFF.

The chain joins TRBV6-5 to TRBJ1-2, with D perhaps matching TRBD1 (5 bases). CDR1 is MNHEY, CDR2 SVGAGI, per germline. CDR3 length equals 11 residues. Trimming shortened V by 4 bases and J by 8 bases, and 8 bases separated the two germline ends. The CDR3 region is CASSSGRGYTF. CDR3 in DNA: TGTGCCAGCAGTTCAGGGCGGGGCTACACCTTC.

In this sample, this clonotype turned up a few times. The gene calls are TRBV21-1 and TRBJ2-1; no check of the table's D call, TRBD2, against the DNA was made. TRBV21-1 is labeled a pseudogene. The CDR3 spans 15 residues. CDR3 loop: CASSKPGLADDEQFF. CDR3 nucleotide sequence: TGTGCCAGCAGCAAACCCGGACTAGCGGATGATGAGCAGTTCTTC.

The gene calls are TRBV20-1 and TRBJ2-1; no firm D call. The V end lost 6 bases, the J end lost 0 bases, and 3 bases lay between the germline ends. The CDR3 is made up of 11 amino acids. Germline V gene lookup returns CDR1 DFQATT and CDR2 SNEGSKA (reference sequence). The CDR3 reads CSANSYNEQFF. DNA for the CDR3: TGCAGTGCCAACTCCTACAATGAGCAGTTCTTC.

This clonotype turned up a few times. The rearrangement joins TRBV27 to TRBJ2-5; D call uncertain. The CDR3 sequence is 13 residues long. V lost 6 bases, J lost 2 bases, and 10 bases lay in between. Looked up from germline, CDR1 is MNHEY and CDR2 is SMNVEV (reference sequence). The CDR3 loop reads CASSRKVQETQYF. DNA for the CDR3: TGTGCCAGCAGCCGGAAAGTACAAGAGACCCAGTACTTC.